This T cell receptor beta chain stems from a study of beta chain features in type 1 diabetes. The sequenced template was cDNA made from the entire isolated RNA. This table comes from immunoSEQ multiplex PCR, and its TCRdb copy is limited to in-frame clones, with some not included. The table includes 300,000 to 400,000 clones, approximately 8% detected once. This clone occurred a few times. CDR1 LGHNA and CDR2 YNFKEQ come from the germline V gene. CDR3 size: 18 residues. The V segment lost 5 bases and the J segment 3 bases; nucleotides outside the gene matches: 15. Source material: central memory CD4+ T cells from blood. The sequence was collected from a woman aged 18-29 years in good health. The chain links TRBV4-2 to TRBJ2-3; 9 nucleotides match TRBD2. CDR3 coding DNA: TGTGCCAGCAGCTTAGGCCGGCTAGCGGGAAGGCGGACAGATACGCAGTATTTT. The encoded protein is CASSLGRLAGRRTDTQYF.